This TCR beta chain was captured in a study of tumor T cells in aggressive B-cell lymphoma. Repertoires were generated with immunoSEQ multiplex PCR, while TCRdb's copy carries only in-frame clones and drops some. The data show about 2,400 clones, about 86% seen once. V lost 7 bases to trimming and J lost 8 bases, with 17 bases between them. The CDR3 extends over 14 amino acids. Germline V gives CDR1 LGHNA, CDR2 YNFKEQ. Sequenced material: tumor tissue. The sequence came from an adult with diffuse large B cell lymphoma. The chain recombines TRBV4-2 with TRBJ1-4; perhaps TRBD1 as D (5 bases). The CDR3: CASTGGVVREKLFF. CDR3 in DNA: TGTGCCAGCACCGGGGGGGTGGTAAGGGAAAAACTGTTTTTT.